This T cell receptor (beta chain) is from a study of blood T cell repertoires in COVID-19. Background on the study: Collection of acute and convalescent COVID-19 samples took place in the United States, Italy and Spain. Sources were T cells, B-cell-depleted T cells, or PBMCs; the material itself was cDNA or gDNA.

In the original workflow: Estimates of nucleated cell counts were drawn from the amplification of reference gene primers. TCRdb keeps only in-frame clones here, not all; method: immunoSEQ multiplex PCR. The V and J calls and clone size come from that table; D and trimming were worked out from the DNA. Of roughly 84,000 clones listed, about 79% were seen once; the top ten hold around 4.2%. The CDR3 loop spans 16 amino acids. CDR1 SGHVS and CDR2 FNYEAQ come from the germline V gene. V lost 0 bases and J 1 base, leaving 10 bases between the germline ends. Sequenced material: peripheral blood. This TCR was recovered from a woman in her forties or fifties with acute or convalescent COVID-19. The rearrangement uses TRBV7-6 and TRBJ1-3, with D tentatively TRBD1 (5 bases). The CDR3 DNA follows: TGTGCCAGCAGCTTAGCAGACAGCGAGTCTGGAAACACCATATATTTT. This translates into CASSLADSESGNTIYF.